This T cell receptor (beta chain) was identified in a study of T cells in Graves' hyperthyroidism and ophthalmopathy. The study, taken as a whole, reports: Model predictions of ophthalmopathy came a median approximately seven months before onset. By a 13 V-J model, ophthalmopathy was set apart from stable hyperthyroidism.

V lost 3 bases to trimming and J lost 4 bases, with 16 bases between them. This CDR3 spans 14 amino acids. CDR1 is DFQATT, CDR2 SNEGSKA, per germline (reference sequence). From RNA transcripts, TCR beta CDR3 regions were amplified. A set of HTBI primers served as the primers for a first-round RT-PCR of the TCR CDR3. In TCRdb, the multiplex PCR reads were re-called with MiXCR into one record per CDR3 protein. Seen here are around 300,000 distinct CDR3 sequences, roughly 15% observed once, and the top ten hold approximately 7.9%. This clonotype was counted at least ten times. The antigen is undetermined. Diagnostic assessment was based on clinical symptoms, serum thyroxine and TRAb, thyroid ultrasound and orbital computed tomography.

The V call is TRBV20-1, the J call TRBJ2-7; D ambiguous. This TCR was recovered from a woman between 35 and 50 years old with Graves' hyperthyroidism. The sequenced material came from blood. CDR3 protein: CSARPLVVPYEQYF. The CDR3 DNA reads TGCAGTGCTAGGCCTCTAGTCGTTCCATACGAGCAGTACTTC.